A selection of T cell receptor beta chains follows, all from one sample in a study of shared clonotypes between healthy human individuals. The protocol was immunoSEQ multiplex PCR, while the TCRdb copy is restricted to in-frame clones and leaves out a portion. The sample contains 500,000 or so clones, 95% to 96% of which appear only once. Sequencing was carried out using naive CD4+ T cells sorted from blood. Receptor source: a woman younger than 45 in good health. CDR3s include the opening cysteine and the closing phenylalanine or tryptophan. The D gene is left open where the match is weak. Expanded clones get a size class; other rows say once, few or many, or leave the size out.

>TRBV7-2|TRBD2|TRBJ2-7|-
CASSLRGGRASYEQYF
TGTGCCAGCAGCTTACGAGGCGGGAGGGCCTCCTACGAGCAGTACTTC
>TRBV5-1|TRBD2|TRBJ2-1|-
CASSPGGFYNEQFF
TGCGCCAGCAGCCCGGGAGGATTTTACAATGAGCAGTTCTTC
>TRBV5-1|TRBD1|TRBJ1-4|-
CASSLAGQGNEKLFF
TGCGCCAGCAGCTTGGCGGGACAGGGGAATGAAAAACTGTTTTTT
>TRBV4-2|-|TRBJ2-2|-
CASSQEAGPNTGELFF
TGTGCCAGCAGCCAAGAGGCGGGACCAAACACCGGGGAGCTGTTTTTT
>TRBV27|TRBD1|TRBJ1-3|-
CASKRQGISGNTIYF
TGTGCCAGTAAACGACAGGGAATCTCTGGAAACACCATATATTTT
>TRBV19|-|TRBJ2-1|-
CASSIWGQPGTRLYNEQFF
TGTGCCAGTAGTATATGGGGACAGCCCGGGACTAGACTCTACAATGAGCAGTTCTTC
>TRBV2|-|TRBJ1-5|-
CASSEALNVGAGVPQHF
TGTGCCAGCAGTGAAGCGCTTAATGTAGGGGCGGGGGTGCCCCAGCATTTT
>TRBV5-1|-|TRBJ2-3|-
CASSEIISDTQYF
TGCGCCAGCAGTGAAATAATCTCAGATACGCAGTATTTT
>TRBV6-5|TRBD1|TRBJ2-3|-
CASSLGQGLSTDTQYF
TGTGCCAGCAGTTTGGGACAGGGCCTAAGCACAGATACGCAGTATTTT
>TRBV27|-|TRBJ1-4|-
CASSFVRREKLFF
TGTGCCAGCAGTTTTGTCCGAAGGGAAAAACTGTTTTTT
>TRBV27|-|TRBJ1-5|-
CASSPGGGYSNQPQHF
TGTGCCAGCAGTCCTGGGGGGGGGTATAGCAATCAGCCCCAGCATTTT
>TRBV18|-|TRBJ1-1|-
CASSPLNTGRTEAFF
TGTGCCAGCTCACCTTTGAACACAGGGAGAACTGAAGCTTTCTTT
>TRBV5-1|-|TRBJ2-5|-
CASSWAGAQETQYF
TGCGCCAGCAGTTGGGCGGGGGCCCAAGAGACCCAGTACTTC
>TRBV5-1|TRBD2|TRBJ2-1|-
CASSYEGLAGNEQFF
TGCGCCAGCAGCTACGAGGGACTAGCGGGCAATGAGCAGTTCTTC
>TRBV29-1|-|TRBJ1-1|-
CSMYRTAMNTEAFF
TGCAGCATGTATAGGACGGCCATGAACACTGAAGCTTTCTTT
>TRBV7-2|-|TRBJ1-2|-
CASLGGQGGYGYTF
TGTGCCAGCTTAGGAGGGCAGGGAGGCTATGGCTACACCTTC
>TRBV6-5|-|TRBJ2-5|-
CASSLLDGETQYF
TGTGCCAGCAGTTTGCTAGATGGAGAGACCCAGTACTTC
>TRBV11-3|-|TRBJ2-3|-
CASSLDGGSTQYF
TGTGCCAGCAGCTTAGATGGGGGGAGTACGCAGTATTTT
>TRBV20-1|TRBD1|TRBJ1-5|-
CSFENYRGQHF
TGCAGCTTTGAGAATTACAGGGGCCAGCATTTT
>TRBV28|TRBD2|TRBJ2-7|-
CASSEPLAAGDSYEQYF
TGTGCCAGCAGTGAACCTTTGGCCGCGGGAGATTCCTACGAGCAGTACTTC
>TRBV19|-|TRBJ2-7|-
CASSIARESEQYF
TGTGCCAGTAGTATCGCGCGGGAATCCGAGCAGTACTTC
>TRBV27|TRBD1|TRBJ2-6|few
CAIQTGKVSGANVLTF
TGTGCCATACAGACAGGGAAGGTATCGGGGGCCAACGTCCTGACTTTC
>TRBV7-9|-|TRBJ1-2|-
CASSLGGMGNYGYTF
TGTGCCAGCAGCTTAGGGGGCATGGGTAACTATGGCTACACCTTC
>TRBV29-1|TRBD1|TRBJ1-3|-
CSVEPRQGAAGNTIYF
TGCAGCGTTGAACCGAGACAGGGGGCAGCTGGAAACACCATATATTTT
>TRBV15|-|TRBJ1-1|-
CATSRGTQGQAFF
TGTGCCACCAGCAGAGGTACGCAGGGGCAAGCTTTCTTT